A single T cell receptor (beta chain) is shown here with its context. The sample originates from a study of blood T cell repertoires in COVID-19. The CDR3 extends over 15 amino acids. Germline V lookup: CDR1 SGHAT, CDR2 FQNNGV. V was clipped by 5 bases and J by 0 bases, with 14 bases between them. The data were produced by immunoSEQ multiplex PCR, yet TCRdb's version contains in-frame clones alone and is incomplete. The table lists about 170,000 clones, about 80% of them singletons. The TCR sequence derives from an elderly woman with acute or convalescent COVID-19. V gene TRBV11-2 combines with J gene TRBJ2-7; D gene unclear. Input material: peripheral blood. CDR3 protein: CASSENLAVSYEQYF. CDR3 nucleotide sequence: TGTGCCAGCAGCGAAAATCTGGCAGTCTCCTACGAGCAGTACTTC.